A single sample gave rise to the 9 T cell receptor beta chains below, sequenced in a study of blood T cell repertoires in COVID-19. Profiled with immunoSEQ multiplex PCR; TCRdb holds only in-frame clones, not every one. The sample shows approximately 210,000 clones, 65% to 85% of them seen only once. Sample: peripheral blood. The receptors here all came from a man in his forties or fifties with active or convalescent COVID-19.

The rearrangement links TRBV24-1 to TRBJ1-2, with 7 bases matching TRBD1. The germline V gene has CDR1 KGHDR and CDR2 SFDVKD. Trimming cost V 4 bases and J 2 bases; bases outside gene matches: 6. CDR3 length equals 15 residues. This CDR3 is CATSDPTGLNYGYTF. Written as DNA, the CDR3 is TGTGCCACCAGTGACCCGACAGGGCTCAACTATGGCTACACCTTC.

The chain joins TRBV6-1 to TRBJ2-7; the match to TRBD2 covers 10 bases. This CDR3 has 16 residues. After removal of 4 bases from V and 6 bases from J, the junction contained 12 bases not matched to a gene. Germline V lookup: CDR1 MNHNS, CDR2 SASEGT. The CDR3 reads CASSATSGNRRREQYF. The DNA for the CDR3 is TGTGCCAGCAGTGCTACTAGCGGGAATAGAAGGCGCGAGCAGTACTTC.

Of note for this clone: Because the CDR3 is missing its conserved closing phenylalanine or tryptophan, this is likely a read error. Because the CDR3's place on the DNA is in doubt, the DNA is left out and the CDR3 is given as listed by TCRdb. The rearrangement uses TRBV13 and TRBJ1-2; TRBD1 is taken as the D call from the table, unchecked against the DNA. The CDR3 totals 12 residues, both ends included. From germline, CDR1 is PRHDT and CDR2 FYEKMQ (reference sequence). The CDR3 sequence is CASSWRVTGTSH.

This chain links TRBV10-3 with TRBJ1-2, with 8 bases aligning to TRBD1. The J segment lost 1 base and the V segment lost 3 bases, leaving 16 bases of the junction unmatched. Germline CDR1 ENHRY, CDR2 SYGVKD. The CDR3 is 19 residues long. The CDR3 DNA follows: TGTGCCATCAGTGACCCGACAGGGGCCTCTTCCAACGATAACTATGGCTACACCTTC. Translation: CAISDPTGASSNDNYGYTF.

The V call is TRBV7-8, the J call TRBJ2-5; D is perhaps TRBD1 (6 bases). The germline V gene encodes CDR1 SGHVS and CDR2 FQNEAQ. CDR3 length: 17 residues. Deletions cut 1 base from V and 2 bases from J, with 17 bases between. Here the CDR3 reads CASSLVRWTAEQETQYF. In DNA form, the CDR3 reads TGTGCCAGCAGCTTAGTCCGTTGGACAGCCGAACAAGAGACCCAGTACTTC.

The chain is built from TRBV6-2 or TRBV6-3 and TRBJ1-1, with unresolved D. Germline V gene sequence: CDR1 MNHEY, CDR2 SVGEGT. The V end was cut by 5 bases, the J end by 11 bases, with 15 bases between. The CDR3 extends over 12 amino acids. CDR3 region: CASSRSRVEAFF. CDR3 in DNA: TGTGCCAGCAGTCGCTCGAGAGTGGAGGCTTTCTTT.

This clone has only a few counts. The CDR3 bases are TGTGCCAGCAGCCCCTTCGAGAGCCCCTACAATGAGCAGTTCTTC. It yields the protein CASSPFESPYNEQFF. The genes are TRBV11-3 and TRBJ2-1; no clear D. The CDR3 loop spans 15 amino acids. The germline gives CDR1 SGHNT, CDR2 YENEEA. V was cut by 5 bases and J by 2 bases, with 13 bases left in between. The entire variable domain, with the rest obtained from reference TRBV11-3 and TRBJ2-1, is as follows: EAGVVQSPRYKIIEKKQPVAFWCNPISGHNTLYWYLQNLGQGPELLIRYENEEAVDDSQLPKDRFSAERLKGVDSTLKIQPAELGDSAVYLCASSPFESPYNEQFFGPGTRLTVL.

In DNA form, the CDR3 reads TGTGCCAGCAGCACGGGACAGCGCTATGGCTACACCTTC. Translating it yields CASSTGQRYGYTF. The J gene is TRBJ1-2, the V gene TRBV9, with 7 bases matching TRBD1. The CDR3 extends over 13 amino acids. The germline V gene has CDR1 SGDLS and CDR2 YYNGEE. J gave up 4 bases and V 4 bases, and 4 bases lay outside the gene matches.

Of note for this clone: The sample carries other DNA sequences with the same CDR3. The rearrangement joins TRBV6-5 to TRBJ1-2, with TRBD1 as a possible D gene (6 bases). Germline V gives CDR1 MNHEY, CDR2 SVGAGI. The CDR3 extends over 14 amino acids. V was trimmed by 4 bases and J by 2 bases, leaving 11 bases between them. DNA of the CDR3: TGTGCCAGCAGTTCGGACAGAGCCAACTATGGCTACACCTTC. This encodes CASSSDRANYGYTF.